What follows are 30 T cell receptor beta chains derived from one specimen sequenced in a study of shared clonotypes between healthy human individuals (dated by TCRdb to the early 2020s). Library generation was performed with the immunoSEQ multiplex PCR assay. This is the immuneACCESS table as TCRdb keeps it, with only in-frame sequences that have V and J called. A part of the clones is gone; compared with another copy, unresolved V genes explain less than half, and the rest is unexplained. The sample includes some 1 million clones, with about 77% observed a single time. The top ten clones comprise roughly 1.5% of the sample. The specimen was memory CD4+ T cells sorted from blood. The cell subset or site tag for this specimen amounts to: CD45RA-negative fraction. These receptors came from a man younger than 30 in good health.

This chain uses TRBV7-2 with TRBJ2-6; D uncertain. Looked up from germline, CDR1 is SGHTA and CDR2 is FQGNSA. This CDR3 region has 14 residues. The germline V and J ends were trimmed by 5 bases and 4 bases, with 9 bases remaining between them. CDR3 coding DNA: TGTGCCAGCAGCCCGCGCTGGGGGGCCAACGTCCTGACTTTC. Its protein is CASSPRWGANVLTF.

The rearrangement links TRBV9 to TRBJ1-5; no reliable D call. With 2 bases removed from V and 0 bases from J, the gap between germline ends came to 9 bases. The V gene's germline CDR1 is SGDLS and CDR2 YYNGEE. This CDR3 has 15 amino acids. CDR3 sequence: CASSVGSGSNQPQHF. The CDR3 coding sequence is TGTGCCAGCAGCGTGGGATCGGGTAGCAATCAGCCCCAGCATTTT.

The V and J genes are TRBV4-1 and TRBJ1-2; 9 nucleotides align to TRBD1. The V gene end was trimmed by 0 bases and the J gene end by 8 bases; junction bases not matched to a gene: 7. CDR1 MGHRA and CDR2 YSYEKL come from the germline V gene. This CDR3 has 15 residues. The CDR3 loop reads CASSQDRDRGAGYTF. CDR3 coding DNA: TGCGCCAGCAGCCAAGATCGCGACAGGGGGGCCGGCTACACCTTC.

This CDR3 reads CASTPPGETANYGYTF. DNA of the CDR3: TGTGCCAGCACCCCCCCCGGCGAGACAGCTAACTATGGCTACACCTTC. V usage is TRBV13 and J usage is TRBJ1-2, with a tentative D call TRBD1 (5 bases). Looked up from germline, CDR1 is PRHDT and CDR2 is FYEKMQ (reference sequence). V was cut by 7 bases and J by 0 bases, with 18 bases left in between. CDR3 length equals 16 residues.

This clone was detected once. This chain joins TRBV7-2 and TRBJ1-1; a weak D match, TRBD1 (6 bases). CDR1 is SGHTA, CDR2 FQGNSA, per germline. CDR3 length: 13 amino acids. V gave up 9 bases and J gave up 0 bases, with 11 bases separating them. CDR3 in amino acids: CASIKGVNTEAFF. The CDR3, as DNA: TGTGCCAGTATCAAGGGGGTGAACACTGAAGCTTTCTTT. Together with reference TRBV7-2 and TRBJ1-1, the CDR3 gives the full variable domain: GAGVSQSPSNKVTEKGKDVELRCDPISGHTALYWYRQSLGQGLEFLIYFQGNSAPDKSGLPSDRFSAERTGGSVSTLTIQRTQQEDSAVYLCASIKGVNTEAFFGQGTRLTVV.

This chain connects TRBV5-1 to TRBJ1-2, with 11 nucleotides matching TRBD1. CDR3 size: 15 residues. Germline trimming cut 4 bases from V and 7 bases from J; bases unmatched to any gene: 9. CDR1 and CDR2 (germline): SGHRS, YFSETQ. Here the CDR3 DNA reads TGCGCCAGCAGCCCTGGACAGGGGGCGGGAACTGGCTACACCTTC. This codes for CASSPGQGAGTGYTF.

J is TRBJ2-3 and V is TRBV5-1; tentatively, D is TRBD2 (6 bases). The CDR3 is made up of 16 amino acids. V was pared by 0 bases and J by 0 bases, with 11 bases between. CDR1 is SGHRS, CDR2 YFSETQ, per germline. DNA of the CDR3: TGCGCCAGCAGCTTGGGGTCTAGCGCTAGCACAGATACGCAGTATTTT. Protein: CASSLGSSASTDTQYF.

About this clone itself: Other DNA sequences of this sample code for an identical CDR3. The chain recombines TRBV5-6 with TRBJ1-2; D is uncertain. Per germline, CDR1 SGHDT and CDR2 YYEEEE. The CDR3 sequence is 15 residues long. Between the trimmed V and J ends, which lost 0 bases and 0 bases, there was a span of 9 bases. The chain's CDR3 is CASSLVAGANYGYTF. The CDR3 DNA reads TGTGCCAGCAGCTTGGTAGCAGGAGCTAACTATGGCTACACCTTC.

In regard to this clone: The sample has other DNA sequences that encode this CDR3 too. The chain employs TRBV18 and TRBJ1-5; D is uncertain. The V end lost 2 bases, the J end lost 5 bases, and 7 bases lay between the germline ends. Germline assignment: CDR1 KGHSH and CDR2 LQKENI. This CDR3 spans 13 amino acids. The CDR3 spells CASSPGSDQPQHF. CDR3 bases: TGTGCCAGCTCACCAGGGTCGGATCAGCCCCAGCATTTT.

This clone was picked up one time. This chain uses TRBV11-2 with TRBJ1-4; 10 nucleotides align to TRBD1. CDR1 is SGHAT and CDR2 is FQNNGV in the germline V gene. Trimming at V came to 5 bases and at J to 7 bases, leaving 7 bases not matched to a gene. This CDR3 is 15 amino acids long. CDR3 DNA sequence: TGTGCCAGCAGCCCAGACAGGGGGCGCGGTGAAAAACTGTTTTTT. Translating gives CASSPDRGRGEKLFF.

The CDR3 DNA follows: TGCGCCAGCAGCTACTCGGGACAGTCCTACAATGAGCAGTTCTTC. It specifies CASSYSGQSYNEQFF. The genes are TRBV5-1 and TRBJ2-1; 7 nucleotides match TRBD1. With V trimmed by 3 bases and J by 1 base, 4 bases remained unmatched. Germline V gives CDR1 SGHRS, CDR2 YFSETQ. The CDR3 runs 15 residues.

The chain employs TRBV27 and TRBJ2-7; TRBD2 matches at 11 bases. V lost 3 bases, J lost 1 base, and 14 bases stayed unmatched. The CDR3 runs 19 residues. CDR1 is MNHEY and CDR2 is SMNVEV in the germline V gene (reference sequence). CDR3 in amino acids: CASSFRSRALAGDSYEQYF. The CDR3, as DNA: TGTGCCAGCAGTTTTAGGTCTAGGGCACTAGCGGGAGATTCCTACGAGCAGTACTTC.

This clone was seen only once. The chain couples TRBV5-1 to TRBJ2-2, with D possibly matching TRBD2 (6 bases). The ends were cut back, 1 base at V and 3 bases at J, with 10 bases in the middle. The CDR3 sequence is 15 residues long. CDR1 SGHRS and CDR2 YFSETQ come from the germline V gene. CDR3 region: CASSLYPGDTGELFF. The CDR3, as DNA: TGCGCCAGCAGCTTGTACCCGGGGGACACCGGGGAGCTGTTTTTT.

The gene calls are TRBV5-1 and TRBJ1-2; D ambiguous. Germline V gene data show CDR1 as SGHRS and CDR2 as YFSETQ. Trimming removed 0 bases at V and 8 bases at J, with 11 bases between. This CDR3 spans 13 amino acids. CDR3 coding DNA: TGCGCCAGCAGCTTGGATCGGGATCCGGGCTACACCTTC. It yields the protein CASSLDRDPGYTF.

The rearrangement uses TRBV4-1 and TRBJ1-5, with D possibly TRBD1 on 5 matching bases. The germline CDR1 and CDR2 sequences are MGHRA and YSYEKL. This CDR3 region has 18 residues. The germline V and J ends were trimmed by 0 bases and 2 bases, with 17 bases remaining between them. The CDR3 here is CASSQEGWNRDGNQPQHF. The CDR3 nucleotides read TGCGCCAGCAGCCAAGAAGGGTGGAACCGGGACGGCAATCAGCCCCAGCATTTT.

This clone showed up just a few times. The V and J genes are TRBV29-1 and TRBJ2-7; D possibly corresponds to TRBD2 (8 bases). Germline CDR1 and CDR2: SQVTM and ANQGSEA. Trimming shortened V by 7 bases and J by 3 bases, and 16 bases separated the two germline ends. This CDR3 comprises 13 residues. CDR3 loop: CSATGGGGYEQYF. CDR3 DNA sequence: TGCAGCGCTACGGGAGGGGGCGGCTACGAGCAGTACTTC.

The V and J genes are TRBV5-6 and TRBJ1-5; D is undetermined. Trimming took off 2 bases at V and 7 bases at J, with 7 bases between the two ends. The CDR3 has 12 residues. Germline-derived CDR1 and CDR2 are SGHDT and YYEEEE. The CDR3 region has the DNA TGTGCCAGCAGCTTCGACACACAGCCCCAGCATTTT. Translated: CASSFDTQPQHF.

The chain links TRBV19 to TRBJ2-1, with 8 bases that match TRBD1. V shed 4 bases and J 5 bases; nucleotides not matched to a gene: 4. Germline CDR1 reads LNHDA; CDR2 reads SQIVND (reference sequence). This CDR3 has 14 residues. The CDR3 spells CASSRQGANNEQFF. The DNA of the CDR3 is TGTGCCAGTAGTAGGCAGGGGGCAAACAATGAGCAGTTCTTC. The variable domain in full, completed from reference TRBV19 and TRBJ2-1, reads DGGITQSPKYLFRKEGQNVTLSCEQNLNHDAMYWYRQDPGQGLRLIYYSQIVNDFQKGDIAEGYSVSREKKESFPLTVTSAQKNPTAFYLCASSRQGANNEQFFGPGTRLTVL.

The chain uses TRBV2 and TRBJ2-2; 13 nucleotides align to TRBD2. CDR3 length: 15 amino acids. J lost 5 bases, V lost 6 bases, and 3 bases had no gene match. The germline gives CDR1 SNHLY, CDR2 FYNNEI. The DNA of the CDR3 is TGTGCCAGCAGGACGGGACTAGCGGGGACCGGGGAGCTGTTTTTT. Translation gives CASRTGLAGTGELFF.

This clone appeared a few times. V usage is TRBV5-4 and J usage is TRBJ2-7; D is unclear. Germline V gene lookup returns CDR1 SGHNT and CDR2 YYREEE (reference sequence). There are 13 residues in the CDR3. The ends were cut back, 4 bases at V and 4 bases at J, with 12 bases in the middle. The DNA of the CDR3 is TGTGCCAGCAGCCCCACGCTAGGATACGAGCAGTACTTC. It yields the protein CASSPTLGYEQYF.

The chain links TRBV11-2 to TRBJ2-7; tentative D call: TRBD2 (6 bases). CDR3 length: 14 amino acids. The germline CDR1 and CDR2 sequences are SGHAT and FQNNGV. Trimming took off 2 bases at V and 3 bases at J, with 11 bases between the two ends. The CDR3 sequence is CASSLSSGLYEQYF. The CDR3 nucleotides are TGTGCCAGCAGCTTATCGAGCGGGCTCTACGAGCAGTACTTC.

The table lists this clone with a count of one. V usage is TRBV10-3 and J usage is TRBJ2-4; TRBD1 or TRBD2 may be the D gene (6 bases each). Germline V gives CDR1 ENHRY, CDR2 SYGVKD. The CDR3 has 14 residues. V lost 0 bases to trimming and J lost 7 bases, with 10 bases between them. The CDR3 DNA follows: TGTGCCATCAGTGAGTCGAGGGGGGTCAACATTCAGTACTTC. Its protein is CAISESRGVNIQYF.

V usage is TRBV7-9 and J usage is TRBJ2-5; D not certain. Trimming took 3 bases from V and 6 from J, leaving 11 bases between them. The CDR3 extends over 13 amino acids. CDR1 is SEHNR and CDR2 is FQNEAQ in the germline V gene (reference sequence). The CDR3 spells CASSFLTAQTQYF. The CDR3, as DNA: TGTGCCAGCAGCTTTTTGACCGCTCAGACCCAGTACTTC.

This clone was observed a few times. This chain uses TRBV30 with TRBJ1-1; D uncertain. CDR1 GTSNPN and CDR2 SVGIG come from the germline V gene (reference sequence). CDR3 size: 11 residues. Trimming removed 1 base from V and 2 bases from J, with 2 bases in between. The CDR3 DNA follows: TGTGCCTGGAGTGACAACACTGAAGCTTTCTTT. Its protein is CAWSDNTEAFF.

This chain uses TRBV5-1 with TRBJ2-3; TRBD1 matches at 7 bases. This CDR3 spans 14 amino acids. The ends lost 3 bases at V and 0 bases at J; junction bases unmatched: 1. Germline values: CDR1 SGHRS, CDR2 YFSETQ. CDR3 DNA: TGCGCCAGCAGCTCGACAGGGAGCACAGATACGCAGTATTTT. Amino acid sequence: CASSSTGSTDTQYF.

The chain joins TRBV9 to TRBJ1-4; no clear D. The CDR3 has 15 amino acids. Deletions cut 1 base from V and 0 bases from J, with 7 bases between. The germline V gene has CDR1 SGDLS and CDR2 YYNGEE. CDR3 in amino acids: CASSVTLSTNEKLFF. CDR3 sequence (DNA): TGTGCCAGCAGCGTAACGTTATCAACTAATGAAAAACTGTTTTTT. Supplemented by reference TRBV9 and TRBJ1-4, the full variable domain reads DSGVTQTPKHLITATGQRVTLRCSPRSGDLSVYWYQQSLDQGLQFLIQYYNGEERAKGNILERFSAQQFPDLHSELNLSSLELGDSALYFCASSVTLSTNEKLFFGSGTQLSVL.

The gene calls are TRBV29-1 and TRBJ2-3, with a weak D call TRBD1 (6 bases). Germline values: CDR1 SQVTM, CDR2 ANQGSEA. Trimming cost V 1 base and J 3 bases, with 17 bases left between them. The CDR3 covers 16 residues. CDR3 DNA: TGCAGCGTTGAAGGGGATGGCAGGGGTAGTACAGATACGCAGTATTTT. It yields the protein CSVEGDGRGSTDTQYF.

This clone has more than one count but fewer than ten. This sequence joins TRBV5-1 and TRBJ1-2, with D perhaps matching TRBD1 (6 bases). The CDR3 has 15 residues. Germline V CDR1 and CDR2: SGHRS, YFSETQ. The V and J ends lost 4 bases and 7 bases respectively, with 20 bases between them. The CDR3 region is CASSPAGGASGGYTF. DNA for the CDR3: TGCGCCAGCAGCCCGGCTGGGGGCGCCTCGGGTGGCTACACCTTC.

This chain uses TRBV6-1 with TRBJ1-3; D unresolved. The CDR3 has 13 residues. Trimming stripped 6 bases from V and 7 bases from J, with 13 bases between. CDR1 MNHNS and CDR2 SASEGT come from the germline V gene. CDR3 coding DNA: TGTGCCAGCAGCGGCGTCCAGAGGAACACCATATATTTT. Translation: CASSGVQRNTIYF.

This clone occurred a few times. The chain links TRBV30 to TRBJ1-3; the D gene is possibly TRBD1 (5 bases). Germline CDR1 GTSNPN, CDR2 SVGIG (reference sequence). The CDR3 length is 14 residues. Trimming shortened V by 5 bases and J by 0 bases, and 11 bases separated the two germline ends. Here the CDR3 DNA reads TGTGCCTGGGAGGGGACTGACTCTGGAAACACCATATATTTT. As protein: CAWEGTDSGNTIYF.